Here is one T cell receptor (beta chain) with its context. What it binds is not known. A single base separates this from a much larger clone, so it may be a read error. Sorting recovered naive CD8 T cells on a CD8+CD4-CCR7+CD45RA+ profile. This specimen belongs to a study of molecular identifiers for immune sequencing clone quantification. General study findings and limits: For highly expanded clones, sizes could be underestimated when identical TCR molecules share a barcode. Roughly 1 million naive cells reportedly did not prevent detection of spiked Jurkat TCR RNA from one cell.

CDR3 length: 13 residues. Germline-derived CDR1 and CDR2 are SGHRS and YFSETQ. V shed 5 bases and J shed 1 base, with 6 bases lying between them. With listed TCR primers and previously described methods, bulk TCR libraries were prepared. TCRdb redid the calling of the PCR reads with MiXCR, one entry per CDR3 protein. The table includes 600,000 to 650,000 distinct CDR3 sequences, about 20% detected once. Sequenced: naive CD8+ T cells from blood, with Jurkat cell RNA spiked in. Subset reported: FACS-sorted CD8+CD4-CCR7+CD45RA+ naive T cells. The clonotype comes from a human donor in good health. Some libraries in this study had Jurkat cell RNA spiked in. The chain links TRBV5-1 to TRBJ2-2, with D maybe TRBD2 (6 bases). The CDR3 nucleotides are TGCGCCAGCAGGCGGGAGAACACCGGGGAGCTGTTTTTT. Translated: CASRRENTGELFF.